The following is a TCR beta chain sequence with its context. Its antigen is not identified. The sample originates from a study of shared clonotypes between healthy human individuals. General study points: An effect of sequencing depth on clonotype sharing among donors was expected.

An even split of each subset's genomic DNA across several immunoSEQ plates was performed. Measured with immunoSEQ multiplex PCR; TCRdb has only the in-frame clones, and not every one. The data show around 980,000 clones, around 78% seen once. The CDR3 totals 15 residues. The V and J ends lost 4 bases and 3 bases respectively, with 17 bases between them. Germline CDR1 SGHRS, CDR2 YFSETQ. Sample: memory CD4+ T cells from PBMCs. Noted subset: CD45RA-negative fraction. This TCR was recovered from a man younger than 35 in good health. Some clones in this sample may be carry-over from other donors' samples. The chain employs TRBV5-1 and TRBJ2-7; D not certain. Here the CDR3 DNA reads TGCGCCAGCAGCCCCACTACCGGACGGAACTACGAGCAGTACTTC. Encoded protein: CASSPTTGRNYEQYF.